The present entry profiles one TCR beta chain with its context. The record originates from a study of identical twins. TCRdb re-analysed the 5' RACE reads in MiXCR, keeping a single row per CDR3 protein. This repertoire shows a few hundred thousand distinct CDR3 sequences, around 9.6% found once; its top ten account for roughly 3%. Germline lookup yields CDR1 SGHDT and CDR2 YYEEEE. The CDR3 extends over 13 amino acids. Trimming cost V 8 bases and J 0 bases, with 12 bases left between them. The sample was also reused in another study, on yellow fever vaccine responses in identical twins.

V and J are TRBV5-6 and TRBJ2-7; either TRBD1 or TRBD2 may fit D (5 bases each). The receptor comes from a woman between 18 and 29 years old in good health. The specimen sequenced was PBMCs. The CDR3 loop is CASRRGGSYEQYF. CDR3 sequence (DNA): TGTGCCAGTCGTCGGGGCGGCTCCTACGAGCAGTACTTC.